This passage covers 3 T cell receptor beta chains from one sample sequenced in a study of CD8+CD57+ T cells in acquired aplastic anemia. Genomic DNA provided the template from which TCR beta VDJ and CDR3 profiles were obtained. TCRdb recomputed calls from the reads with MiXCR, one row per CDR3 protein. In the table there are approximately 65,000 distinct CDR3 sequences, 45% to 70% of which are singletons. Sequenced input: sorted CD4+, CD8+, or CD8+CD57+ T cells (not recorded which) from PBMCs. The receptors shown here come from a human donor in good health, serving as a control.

The CDR3 nucleotides read TGTGCCATCAGGGCAGACAGGGGGCCTGCGCAACCCAATCAGCCCCAGCATTTT. This gives the protein CAIRADRGPAQPNQPQHF. The chain is built from TRBV10-3 and TRBJ1-5; TRBD1 aligns across 10 bases. The germline V gene has CDR1 ENHRY and CDR2 SYGVKD. The CDR3 runs to 18 residues. V gave up 6 bases and J gave up 3 bases; unmatched junction bases: 14.

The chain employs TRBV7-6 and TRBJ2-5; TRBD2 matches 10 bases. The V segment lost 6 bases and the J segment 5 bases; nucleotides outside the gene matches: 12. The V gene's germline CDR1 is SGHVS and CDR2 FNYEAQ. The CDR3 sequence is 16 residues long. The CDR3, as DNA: TGTGCCAGCAGACCCATCCTAGCGGGAGTGGGGGAGACCCAGTACTTC. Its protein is CASRPILAGVGETQYF.

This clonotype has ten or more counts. The chain's CDR3 is CASGPGQRTNEKLFF. The CDR3 region has the DNA TGTGCTAGTGGTCCCGGACAGAGAACTAATGAAAAACTGTTTTTT. J is TRBJ1-4 and V is TRBV12-5, with a weak D call TRBD1 (6 bases). The CDR3 has 15 residues. Trimming shortened V by 5 bases and J by 1 base, and 11 bases separated the two germline ends. Germline CDR1 is LGHNT and CDR2 is FRNRAP.